This entry is about one T cell receptor beta chain. This sample was taken from a study of blood T cell repertoires in COVID-19. V shed 0 bases and J shed 9 bases, with 6 bases lying between them. Looked up from germline, CDR1 is SGHNT and CDR2 is YENEEA. The CDR3 loop spans 13 amino acids. Repertoires were generated with immunoSEQ multiplex PCR, while TCRdb's copy carries only in-frame clones and drops some. The table shows fewer than 250,000 clones, with roughly 84% occurring only once. The chain couples TRBV11-3 to TRBJ1-6; the D is unclear. This TCR came from a human donor in a cohort sampled during active COVID-19. The specimen sequenced was peripheral blood. For the CDR3, the DNA is TGTGCCAGCAGCTTAGACCAATTTTCACCCCTCCACTTT. This sequence encodes CASSLDQFSPLHF.